These 22 T cell receptor beta chains share one sample of origin, sequenced in a study of blood T cell repertoires in COVID-19. Using immunoSEQ multiplex PCR, the repertoire was profiled, and TCRdb retains in-frame clones only, with some absent. The profile covers about 83,000 clones, with 86% appearing a single time and approximately 21% taken by the ten largest. Sequenced input: peripheral blood. These receptors all come from a woman of 80 years or more in a cohort sampled during active or convalescent COVID-19.

This chain uses TRBV11-3 with TRBJ2-1, with D tentatively TRBD2 (6 bases). Germline V gene data show CDR1 as SGHNT and CDR2 as YENEEA. Trimming took off 5 bases at V and 4 bases at J, with 12 bases between the two ends. There are 14 residues in the CDR3. The CDR3 sequence: CASSPSGGYNEQFF. The CDR3 nucleotides read TGTGCCAGCAGCCCCTCTGGGGGGTACAATGAGCAGTTCTTC.

The sample holds one count of this clone. The V and J genes are TRBV30 and TRBJ2-1, with TRBD1 identical over 7 bases. Germline CDR1 reads GTSNPN; CDR2 reads SVGIG (reference sequence). The V segment lost 4 bases and the J segment 6 bases; nucleotides outside the gene matches: 6. The CDR3 sequence is 13 residues long. This chain's CDR3 is CAWKLPGGNEQFF. In DNA form, the CDR3 reads TGTGCCTGGAAACTACCAGGGGGCAATGAGCAGTTCTTC.

The CDR3 sequence is CASSSGLPRGQGIYGYTF. The DNA of the CDR3 is TGTGCCAGCAGCTCAGGGCTCCCAAGGGGACAGGGGATCTATGGCTACACCTTC. The V call is TRBV5-4, the J call TRBJ1-2, with 10 bases identical to TRBD1. The CDR3 has 18 residues. V was pared by 3 bases and J by 4 bases, with 15 bases of the junction left unmatched. Germline V gene sequence: CDR1 SGHNT, CDR2 YYREEE (reference sequence).

The J gene is TRBJ2-1, the V gene TRBV5-1; a possible D gene is TRBD2 (7 bases). The CDR3 is 17 amino acids. V lost 4 bases to trimming and J lost 4 bases, with 21 bases between them. Germline assignment: CDR1 SGHRS and CDR2 YFSETQ. CDR3 coding DNA: TGCGCCAGCAGCCTAAGTCCTCTGGGGGGGCTGTACAATGAGCAGTTCTTC. Protein product: CASSLSPLGGLYNEQFF.

This clone was detected only a few times. The V and J genes are TRBV10-3 and TRBJ1-5; no firm D call. The V gene's germline CDR1 is ENHRY and CDR2 SYGVKD. This CDR3 has 13 amino acids. V was trimmed by 6 bases and J by 6 bases, leaving 12 bases between them. The CDR3 spells CAISLEGGQPQHF. The DNA for the CDR3 is TGTGCCATCAGCTTAGAGGGAGGTCAGCCCCAGCATTTT.

The gene calls are TRBV19 and TRBJ1-1; D gene uncertain. Germline assignment: CDR1 LNHDA and CDR2 SQIVND (reference sequence). The CDR3 runs 14 residues. Between the trimmed V and J ends, which lost 6 bases and 5 bases, there was a span of 16 bases. The CDR3 loop reads CASRSRQAATEAFF. The CDR3 coding sequence is TGTGCCAGTAGATCCCGCCAAGCCGCGACTGAAGCTTTCTTT.

The CDR3 DNA sequence: TGTGCCAGTAGAGGACAGGGAGGCTCCTACGAGCAGTACTTC. Protein: CASRGQGGSYEQYF. The J gene is TRBJ2-7, the V gene TRBV19; 8 bases align to TRBD1. There are 14 residues in the CDR3. The trim removed 6 bases at V and 0 bases at J, leaving 4 bases unmatched. Germline CDR1 and CDR2: LNHDA and SQIVND (reference sequence).

The rearrangement links TRBV5-8 to TRBJ1-1; weak D call: TRBD1 (6 bases). This CDR3 contains 15 residues. V shed 1 base and J shed 3 bases, with 13 bases lying between them. Germline V gene lookup returns CDR1 SGHTS and CDR2 YDEGEE. The CDR3: CASSLILGGHTEAFF. CDR3 coding DNA: TGTGCCAGCAGCTTGATTCTGGGGGGGCACACTGAAGCTTTCTTT.

The gene calls are TRBV4-2 and TRBJ2-1; 8 nucleotides align to TRBD2. This CDR3 has 18 amino acids. Per germline, CDR1 LGHNA and CDR2 YNFKEQ. V lost 4 bases and J lost 0; bases outside the gene matches: 11. CDR3 nucleotides: TGTGCCAGCAGCCTCAGTTGGGCGGGAGGCATCTCCTACAATGAGCAGTTCTTC. Translated: CASSLSWAGGISYNEQFF.

In this sample, this clone turned up a few times. The rearrangement uses TRBV2 and TRBJ2-2; the match to TRBD1 covers 9 bases. V lost 7 bases, J lost 5 bases, and 11 bases stayed unmatched. The CDR3 runs 16 residues. Per the germline V gene, CDR1 is SNHLY and CDR2 is FYNNEI. CDR3 in amino acids: CASMTSGTGRTGELFF. The DNA for the CDR3 is TGTGCCAGCATGACCTCCGGGACAGGGAGGACCGGGGAGCTGTTTTTT.

The J gene is TRBJ1-5, the V gene TRBV6-6; D is uncertain. This CDR3 spans 14 amino acids. Germline V lookup: CDR1 MNHNY, CDR2 SVGAGI (reference sequence). Trimming took off 0 bases at V and 2 bases at J, with 5 bases between the two ends. CDR3 coding DNA: TGTGCCAGCAGTTACTCCGGGGGCAATCAGCCCCAGCATTTT. Translating gives CASSYSGGNQPQHF.

Written as DNA, the CDR3 is TGTGCCAGCAGTTTATCAGGACAGGCGAACTCTGGAAACACCATATATTTT. As protein: CASSLSGQANSGNTIYF. The chain recombines TRBV28 with TRBJ1-3; the match to TRBD1 covers 7 bases. After removal of 1 base from V and 0 bases from J, the junction contained 6 bases not matched to a gene. This CDR3 comprises 17 residues. In germline, CDR1 is MDHEN, CDR2 SYDVKM.

The chain is built from TRBV5-3 and TRBJ1-1; 9 bases align to TRBD1. TRBV5-3 has ORF status, its function being uncertain. V trimming: 3 bases; J trimming: 5 bases; junction bases outside the gene matches: 5. The CDR3 is 14 residues long. This CDR3 reads CARSYRGRETEAFF. In nucleotides, the CDR3 is TGTGCCAGAAGCTACAGGGGGCGAGAGACTGAAGCTTTCTTT.

The CDR3 sequence: CASSENWTGGGAFF. The CDR3 DNA sequence: TGCGCCAGCAGTGAAAATTGGACAGGCGGTGGAGCTTTCTTT. The gene calls are TRBV10-1 and TRBJ1-1, with TRBD1 matching over 7 bases. The V segment lost 3 bases and the J segment 10 bases; nucleotides outside the gene matches: 11. The germline CDR1 and CDR2 sequences are WNHNN and SYGVQD (reference sequence). This CDR3 comprises 14 residues.

With regard to this clone: One junction end does not reproduce the germline sequence, and a read error may be involved. The chain carries TRBV28 and TRBJ2-3; 8 bases align to TRBD2. In germline, CDR1 is MDHEN, CDR2 SYDVKM. CDR3 length: 12 amino acids. CDR3 sequence (DNA): TGTGCCAGCAGTCGCACCGGGACTAGTCCTTTTTTT. Residues: CASSRTGTSPFF.

The chain is built from TRBV7-9 and TRBJ2-7; weak D call: TRBD2 (5 bases). Germline lookup yields CDR1 SEHNR and CDR2 FQNEAQ (reference sequence). The CDR3 is made up of 14 amino acids. V was clipped by 0 bases and J by 2 bases, with 8 bases between them. Here the CDR3 reads CASSLAAGTYEQYF. CDR3 nucleotides: TGTGCCAGCAGCTTAGCGGCCGGGACCTACGAGCAGTACTTC.

The chain has TRBV7-2 and TRBJ2-1, with 10 positions matching TRBD2. The CDR3 spans 16 residues. Germline V lookup: CDR1 SGHTA, CDR2 FQGNSA. Trimming cost V 5 bases and J 7 bases; bases outside gene matches: 11. CDR3 loop: CASSIPSGRAGNEQFF. CDR3 nucleotides: TGTGCCAGCAGCATCCCGAGCGGGAGGGCCGGGAATGAGCAGTTCTTC.

The chain is built from TRBV7-8 and TRBJ1-2; possible D gene TRBD1, 5 bases. CDR3 size: 14 residues. The V end lost 3 bases, the J end lost 2 bases, and 10 bases lay between the germline ends. Per germline, CDR1 SGHVS and CDR2 FQNEAQ. The CDR3 DNA reads TGTGCCAGCAGCTTTCCCGACAGCAACTATGGCTACACCTTC. This translates into CASSFPDSNYGYTF.

This chain uses TRBV14 with TRBJ1-1; D is uncertain. This CDR3 region has 13 residues. Trimming pared 5 bases from V and 2 bases from J, leaving 9 bases between. Looked up from germline, CDR1 is SGHDN and CDR2 is FVKESK. The CDR3 nucleotides read TGTGCCAGCAGCTCGGAGGTAAACACTGAAGCTTTCTTT. Encoded protein: CASSSEVNTEAFF.

The chain couples TRBV5-1 to TRBJ2-5; 7 bases line up with TRBD1. J was trimmed by 0 bases and V by 2 bases; bases with no gene match: 4. Looked up from germline, CDR1 is SGHRS and CDR2 is YFSETQ. The CDR3 extends over 15 amino acids. CDR3 loop: CASSFPTGNQETQYF. The CDR3 DNA is TGCGCCAGCAGCTTCCCGACAGGGAACCAAGAGACCCAGTACTTC.

V and J are TRBV6-1 and TRBJ1-5; 12 bases are a match to TRBD1. In germline, CDR1 is MNHNS, CDR2 SASEGT. The J segment lost 2 bases and the V segment lost 4 bases, leaving 9 bases of the junction unmatched. The CDR3 extends over 18 amino acids. The CDR3 nucleotides read TGTGCCAGCAGTGCCCAGGGACAGGGGGCGGGGGGCAATCAGCCCCAGCATTTT. Its protein product is CASSAQGQGAGGNQPQHF.

The chain combines TRBV5-4 with TRBJ2-3, with TRBD1 identical over 10 bases. The trim removed 0 bases at V and 7 bases at J, leaving 11 bases unmatched. Per germline, CDR1 SGHNT and CDR2 YYREEE (reference sequence). CDR3 size: 17 residues. The CDR3 region is CASSLGGTGVPGNTQYF. The DNA for the CDR3 is TGTGCCAGCAGCTTGGGGGGGACAGGGGTCCCCGGGAATACGCAGTATTTT.